The 8 T cell receptor beta chains in this list originate from one sample, sequenced in a study of blood T cell repertoires in COVID-19. Sequenced by immunoSEQ multiplex PCR; TCRdb stores in-frame clones only, minus some. Among more than 300,000 clones listed, 89% were seen once. The specimen sequenced was peripheral blood. These receptor sequences come from a man aged 18 to 30 who had recovered from COVID-19.

The chain uses TRBV3-1 (or the pseudogene TRBV3-2) and TRBJ2-1, with TRBD2 matching over 13 bases. V lost 4 bases and J lost 3; bases outside the gene matches: 6. The CDR3 consists of 17 residues. Germline loops: CDR1 LGHDT, CDR2 YNNKEL (reference sequence). The CDR3 coding sequence is TGTGCCAGCAGCCTGACTAGCGGGGGGTCCTACTACAATGAGCAGTTCTTC. Translation gives CASSLTSGGSYYNEQFF.

The rearrangement links TRBV9 to TRBJ2-7; no definite D call. The V end was cut by 3 bases, the J end by 1 base, with 5 bases between. The CDR3 covers 12 residues. Germline V lookup: CDR1 SGDLS, CDR2 YYNGEE. CDR3 protein: CASSGDSYEQYF. The CDR3, as DNA: TGTGCCAGCAGCGGAGATTCCTACGAGCAGTACTTC.

The chain has TRBV28 and TRBJ1-6; D ambiguous. The ends were cut back, 7 bases at V and 14 bases at J, with 15 bases in the middle. This CDR3 region has 12 residues. The germline V gene encodes CDR1 MDHEN and CDR2 SYDVKM. CDR3 protein: CASTPKGGTLHF. CDR3 nucleotides: TGTGCCAGCACCCCCAAGGGAGGAACCCTCCACTTT.

The chain joins TRBV7-9 to TRBJ2-7; tentatively, D is TRBD1 (5 bases). Trimming removed 1 base at V and 7 bases at J, with 14 bases between. Germline values: CDR1 SEHNR, CDR2 FQNEAQ (reference sequence). The CDR3 has 14 residues. CDR3 nucleotide sequence: TGTGCCAGCAGCTTAGAAGGGCCAGGGTGGGAGCAGTACTTC. Its translation is CASSLEGPGWEQYF.

V gene TRBV18 combines with J gene TRBJ2-7; TRBD1 might be the D (6 bases). Trimming cost V 6 bases and J 2 bases, with 11 bases left between them. There are 13 residues in the CDR3. CDR1 and CDR2 from the germline V gene are KGHSH and LQKENI. The CDR3, as DNA: TGTGCCAGCTCCCCCGGGACAACCTACGAGCAGTACTTC. Its translation: CASSPGTTYEQYF.

This clone showed up just once. J is TRBJ2-1 and V is TRBV2, with D maybe TRBD2 (7 bases). V shed 4 bases and J shed 4 bases, with 11 bases lying between them. This CDR3 has 14 amino acids. Germline assignment: CDR1 SNHLY and CDR2 FYNNEI. CDR3 amino acids: CASSASGTYNEQFF. The CDR3 DNA reads TGTGCCAGCAGTGCCAGCGGGACATACAATGAGCAGTTCTTC. The whole variable domain, filled in from reference TRBV2 and TRBJ2-1, reads EPEVTQTPSHQVTQMGQEVILRCVPISNHLYFYWYRQILGQKVEFLVSFYNNEISEKSEIFDDQFSVERPDGSNFTLKIRSTKLEDSAMYFCASSASGTYNEQFFGPGTRLTVL.

The chain carries TRBV28 and TRBJ2-5; 11 bases agree with TRBD2. Germline values: CDR1 MDHEN, CDR2 SYDVKM. The CDR3 contains 18 residues. The V and J ends lost 6 bases and 7 bases, in that order; junction bases with no gene match: 19. The CDR3 coding sequence is TGTGCCAGCAGGATACTAGCGGGAGATGGGTTGGGGCACGGGACCCAGTACTTC. This gives the protein CASRILAGDGLGHGTQYF.

The CDR3 here is CASSFLLTRTERYEQYF. CDR3 DNA sequence: TGTGCCAGCAGCTTCTTATTAACCCGGACAGAGCGGTACGAGCAGTACTTC. The chain links TRBV6-2 or TRBV6-3 to TRBJ2-7; TRBD1 might be the D (6 bases). Germline assignment: CDR1 MNHEY and CDR2 SVGEGT. The CDR3 runs 17 residues. The V end was cut by 6 bases, the J end by 4 bases, with 25 bases between.